One sample yielded the 18 T cell receptor beta chains listed below, sequenced in a study of blood T cell repertoires in COVID-19. The assay was immunoSEQ multiplex PCR, and TCRdb's table has in-frame clones only and misses some. The repertoire consists of more than 95,000 clones, with about 83% occurring once and the leading ten covering 5% to 7.5%. Sequenced input: peripheral blood. These receptor sequences come from a man aged 70 or older with acute or convalescent COVID-19.

The chain combines TRBV11-3 with TRBJ2-2; tentative D call: TRBD1 (5 bases). This CDR3 comprises 14 residues. Looked up from germline, CDR1 is SGHNT and CDR2 is YENEEA. The V end lost 2 bases, the J end lost 4 bases, and 8 bases lay between the germline ends. The CDR3 protein is CASSLQGSTGELFF. The CDR3 DNA reads TGTGCCAGCAGCTTACAGGGAAGCACCGGGGAGCTGTTTTTT.

V usage is TRBV27 and J usage is TRBJ2-1; 11 bases are shared with TRBD2. CDR3 size: 16 residues. CDR1 MNHEY and CDR2 SMNVEV come from the germline V gene (reference sequence). V lost 8 bases to trimming and J lost 8 bases; unmatched junction nucleotides: 14. This CDR3 is CASGRLAGSPDHEQFF. The CDR3 nucleotides read TGTGCCAGCGGGAGACTAGCGGGGTCCCCCGACCATGAGCAGTTCTTC.

The V gene is TRBV3-1 (or the pseudogene TRBV3-2), the J gene TRBJ1-5, with a possible D match to TRBD1 (6 bases). V lost 5 bases to trimming and J lost 4 bases, with 15 bases between them. There are 15 residues in the CDR3. CDR1 and CDR2 (germline): LGHDT, YNNKEL (reference sequence). The CDR3 here is CASSVGRGANQPQHF. DNA for the CDR3: TGTGCCAGCAGCGTCGGTCGGGGGGCGAATCAGCCCCAGCATTTT.

This clone was counted only a few times. The V gene is TRBV27, the J gene TRBJ1-1; 7 bases agree with TRBD1. After removal of 6 bases from V and 0 bases from J, the junction contained 4 bases not matched to a gene. CDR1 and CDR2 (germline): MNHEY, SMNVEV (reference sequence). The CDR3 runs to 14 residues. CDR3 protein: CASRPDRVNTEAFF. Written as DNA, the CDR3 is TGTGCCAGCAGACCCGACAGGGTGAACACTGAAGCTTTCTTT.

The V gene is TRBV2, the J gene TRBJ2-7; 7 bases align to TRBD1. J lost 4 bases, V lost 5 bases, and 2 bases had no gene match. CDR1 SNHLY and CDR2 FYNNEI come from the germline V gene. The CDR3 spans 12 residues. DNA of the CDR3: TGTGCCAGCAGTAGGGACAGATACGAGCAGTACTTC. Its protein is CASSRDRYEQYF.

This clone has a handful of counts. V and J are TRBV28 and TRBJ1-6; the match to TRBD1 covers 12 bases. Losses at the gene ends were 7 bases for V and 9 bases for J; bases not matched to a gene: 1. Germline CDR1 reads MDHEN; CDR2 reads SYDVKM. This CDR3 is built from 13 residues. Written as DNA, the CDR3 is TGTGCCAGCACGGGACAGGGGGCTTCACCCCTCCACTTT. Its translation is CASTGQGASPLHF.

The chain uses TRBV5-1 and TRBJ2-5, with D perhaps matching TRBD2 (6 bases). The CDR3 covers 15 residues. Germline V CDR1 and CDR2: SGHRS, YFSETQ. Trimming removed 2 bases from V and 3 bases from J, with 14 bases in between. The CDR3 protein is CASSFWGGEEETQYF. CDR3 bases: TGCGCCAGCAGCTTCTGGGGAGGCGAAGAAGAGACCCAGTACTTC.

The chain uses TRBV28 and TRBJ2-1, with D possibly TRBD1 on 6 matching bases. The V gene's germline CDR1 is MDHEN and CDR2 SYDVKM. The germline V and J ends were trimmed by 3 bases and 1 base, with 7 bases remaining between them. This CDR3 comprises 14 residues. The CDR3 DNA reads TGTGCCAGCAGTTTTACAGGGTCCTACAATGAGCAGTTCTTC. This encodes CASSFTGSYNEQFF.

This clone was seen a handful of times. V is TRBV9 and J is TRBJ2-5, with D possibly being TRBD1 (6 bases). Germline CDR1 SGDLS, CDR2 YYNGEE. The length of the CDR3 is 14 residues. The V end was cut by 3 bases, the J end by 0 bases, with 9 bases between. In nucleotides, the CDR3 is TGTGCCAGCAGCGCTACAGGGCACCAAGAGACCCAGTACTTC. Its translation is CASSATGHQETQYF.

The gene calls are TRBV5-1 and TRBJ2-7, with 9 nucleotides matching TRBD1. The germline V gene has CDR1 SGHRS and CDR2 YFSETQ. The junction had 6 bases not matched to a gene; V was cut back by 3 bases and J by 2 bases. The length of the CDR3 is 15 residues. The CDR3 DNA reads as TGCGCCAGCAGCTCGGGACAGGGTAGTACCTACGAGCAGTACTTC. Translated: CASSSGQGSTYEQYF.

The J gene is TRBJ2-1, the V gene TRBV5-8, with 7 bases matching TRBD1. CDR3 length equals 15 residues. The J segment lost 2 bases and the V segment lost 0 bases, leaving 2 bases of the junction unmatched. Germline-derived CDR1 and CDR2 are SGHTS and YDEGEE. The CDR3 here is CASSLGQGPYNEQFF. The CDR3 DNA follows: TGTGCCAGCAGCTTGGGACAGGGCCCCTACAATGAGCAGTTCTTC. Combining the CDR3 with reference TRBV5-8 and TRBJ2-1 gives the whole variable domain EAGVTQSPTHLIKTRGQQATLRCSPISGHTSVYWYQQALGLGLQFLLWYDEGEERNRGNFPPRFSGRQFPNYSSELNVNALELEDSALYLCASSLGQGPYNEQFFGPGTRLTVL.

The V and J genes are TRBV2 and TRBJ1-5, with TRBD1 identical over 7 bases. There are 15 residues in the CDR3. V shed 6 bases, J shed 1 base, and the junction held 6 bases outside the gene matches. Germline V CDR1 and CDR2: SNHLY, FYNNEI. CDR3 loop: CASRDRDLSNQPQHF. The CDR3 DNA reads TGTGCCAGCAGAGACAGGGATCTGAGCAATCAGCCCCAGCATTTT.

The rearrangement joins TRBV6-5 to TRBJ1-3; D is ambiguous. Trimming cost V 4 bases and J 2 bases, with 9 bases left between them. Germline-derived CDR1 and CDR2 are MNHEY and SVGAGI. This CDR3 region has 14 residues. Here the CDR3 reads CASSSGGAGNTIYF. In DNA form, the CDR3 reads TGTGCCAGCAGTTCCGGCGGAGCTGGAAACACCATATATTTT.

The chain links TRBV28 to TRBJ1-3; D perhaps matches TRBD1 (5 bases). The CDR3 consists of 16 residues. V was trimmed by 6 bases and J by 0 bases, leaving 15 bases between them. In germline, CDR1 is MDHEN, CDR2 SYDVKM. The CDR3 is CASRLTGGSSGNTIYF. DNA for the CDR3: TGTGCCAGCAGGCTAACCGGGGGGAGCTCTGGAAACACCATATATTTT.

There are a few counts of this clone. This chain uses TRBV30 with TRBJ1-4; 7 bases are shared with TRBD1. Germline-derived CDR1 and CDR2 are GTSNPN and SVGIG (reference sequence). The CDR3 spans 14 residues. J gave up 8 bases and V 2 bases, and 8 bases lay outside the gene matches. CDR3 in amino acids: CAWSPGTVEEKLFF. The DNA of the CDR3 is TGTGCCTGGAGTCCCGGGACAGTGGAAGAAAAACTGTTTTTT.

Only a few counts were recorded for this clone. This rearrangement joins TRBV6-5 to TRBJ1-2; tentatively, D is TRBD1 (5 bases). The CDR3 length is 11 residues. V was cut by 6 bases and J by 6 bases, with 8 bases left in between. Germline CDR1 MNHEY, CDR2 SVGAGI. In DNA, the CDR3 is TGTGCCAGCAGAGGGGCTGATGGCTACACCTTC. As protein: CASRGADGYTF.

This chain links TRBV6-6 with TRBJ2-7; TRBD1 matches 9 bases. Per germline, CDR1 MNHNY and CDR2 SVGAGI (reference sequence). V gave up 6 bases and J gave up 5 bases; unmatched junction bases: 8. The CDR3 is 14 residues long. The CDR3 bases are TGTGCCAGCAGACCGGGACAGGGTTTCAACGAGCAGTACTTC. Its protein product is CASRPGQGFNEQYF.

The chain has TRBV4-1 and TRBJ2-6; a possible D gene is TRBD2 (7 bases). The CDR3 sequence is 20 residues long. The germline gives CDR1 MGHRA, CDR2 YSYEKL. Trimming shortened V by 2 bases and J by 0 bases, and 20 bases separated the two germline ends. Written as DNA, the CDR3 is TGCGCCAGCAGCCAACTACCCCTGGCGGGGGCAAACTCTGGGGCCAACGTCCTGACTTTC. This translates into CASSQLPLAGANSGANVLTF.